Below, 19 T cell receptor beta chains from the same sample are listed, as sequenced in a study of T-cell reconstitution after alpha-beta-depleted transplantation in children. The library targeted TCRbeta and was prepared with unique molecular identifiers. Each CDR3 protein gets one entry after TCRdb re-called the PCR reads with MiXCR. The sample includes approximately 130,000 distinct CDR3 sequences, roughly 9.7% of them seen just once. This material consisted of PBMCs, mostly from graft donor cells, taken 180 days after TCRalphabeta/CD19-depleted stem cell transplant. The receptors come from a girl less than two years old who had a stem cell transplant for combined immunodeficiency, so the T cells may come from the graft donor.

This clonotype was detected only a few times. Sequence at one end of the junction differs from germline and may be a read error. J is TRBJ1-4 and V is TRBV5-5; D not resolved. From germline, CDR1 is SGHKS and CDR2 YYEKEE (reference sequence). CDR3 length: 15 residues. The CDR3, as DNA: TGTGCGAGCAGCTTCCAGGATGCAACTAATGAAAAACTGTTTTTT. Translating gives CASSFQDATNEKLFF.

V and J are TRBV7-2 and TRBJ2-3; TRBD1 matches at 8 bases. The V segment lost 3 bases and the J segment 2 bases; nucleotides outside the gene matches: 4. CDR1 SGHTA and CDR2 FQGNSA come from the germline V gene. The CDR3 has 15 residues. CDR3 sequence: CASSFQGAYTDTQYF. CDR3 bases: TGTGCCAGCAGCTTTCAGGGGGCATACACAGATACGCAGTATTTT.

The chain uses TRBV11-2 and TRBJ2-5; 9 bases fit TRBD2. The CDR3 consists of 15 residues. Germline CDR1 reads SGHAT; CDR2 reads FQNNGV. Trimming cost V 3 bases and J 7 bases; bases outside gene matches: 9. The CDR3 region has the DNA TGTGCCAGCAGCTTCTTCGCGGGAGGGCCCGTGACCCAGTACTTC. Encoded protein: CASSFFAGGPVTQYF.

This clonotype was seen many times. J is TRBJ1-4 and V is TRBV28, with TRBD1 as a possible D gene (6 bases). V was trimmed by 2 bases and J by 4 bases, leaving 11 bases between them. The germline V gene encodes CDR1 MDHEN and CDR2 SYDVKM. CDR3 length: 15 residues. The DNA for the CDR3 is TGTGCCAGCAGTTTACAGGGGAGGCTTAATGAAAAACTGTTTTTT. This translates into CASSLQGRLNEKLFF.

This clonotype was seen a handful of times. The chain joins TRBV20-1 to TRBJ2-2; a possible D gene is TRBD2 (6 bases). CDR1 DFQATT and CDR2 SNEGSKA come from the germline V gene (reference sequence). The CDR3 is 15 amino acids. Trimming took 4 bases from V and 3 from J, leaving 15 bases between them. In nucleotides, the CDR3 is TGCAGTGCTAAGGAACCCGGGAGATACACCGGGGAGCTGTTTTTT. This encodes CSAKEPGRYTGELFF.

This chain links TRBV20-1 with TRBJ1-5, with a tentative D call TRBD1 (5 bases). V was pared by 0 bases and J by 4 bases, with 13 bases between. The CDR3 has 15 amino acids. Germline CDR1 is DFQATT and CDR2 is SNEGSKA (reference sequence). The DNA for the CDR3 is TGCAGTGCTAGAGATTTTGGGCAGGGTAATCAGCCCCAGCATTTT. Protein sequence: CSARDFGQGNQPQHF.

The rearrangement joins TRBV20-1 to TRBJ2-4, with D perhaps TRBD1 or TRBD2 (6 bases each). The CDR3 spans 15 residues. Trimming cost V 0 bases and J 0 bases, with 9 bases left between them. Germline V gives CDR1 DFQATT, CDR2 SNEGSKA (reference sequence). Written as DNA, the CDR3 is TGCAGTGCTAGAGATGGGGGGCTAGCCAAAAACATTCAGTACTTC. Translation: CSARDGGLAKNIQYF.

This clonotype occurred a few times. The rearrangement joins TRBV29-1 to TRBJ2-7; 10 bases are shared with TRBD2. Germline lookup yields CDR1 SQVTM and CDR2 ANQGSEA. This CDR3 has 14 amino acids. The V gene end was trimmed by 6 bases and the J gene end by 2 bases; junction bases not matched to a gene: 7. The CDR3 DNA reads TGCAGCGTCATACTAGCGGGAAGGCCCTACGAGCAGTACTTC. As protein: CSVILAGRPYEQYF.

V gene TRBV7-2 combines with J gene TRBJ2-6, with D perhaps TRBD1 (5 bases). This CDR3 region has 16 residues. The germline V gene has CDR1 SGHTA and CDR2 FQGNSA. V lost 3 bases to trimming and J lost 0 bases, with 9 bases between them. CDR3 residues: CASSLGPSSGANVLTF. The DNA of the CDR3 is TGTGCCAGCAGCTTGGGGCCTAGCTCTGGGGCCAACGTCCTGACTTTC.

This clonotype was detected many times. The chain combines TRBV29-1 with TRBJ2-1, with D unclear. V was shortened by 4 bases and J by 6 bases, with 7 bases between the two germline ends. Germline assignment: CDR1 SQVTM and CDR2 ANQGSEA. The CDR3 is 11 amino acids. CDR3 protein: CSVADPNEQFF. CDR3 nucleotide sequence: TGCAGCGTTGCGGATCCCAATGAGCAGTTCTTC.

This rearrangement joins TRBV6-1 to TRBJ2-7, with 9 bases matching TRBD2. The V segment lost 6 bases and the J segment 5 bases; nucleotides outside the gene matches: 20. The CDR3 is 18 residues long. Germline V lookup: CDR1 MNHNS, CDR2 SASEGT. CDR3 DNA: TGTGCCAGCAGCCCCCAAGGGTGGACCGGGACTAGCTCAGACGAGCAGTACTTC. This encodes CASSPQGWTGTSSDEQYF.

The V gene is TRBV29-1, the J gene TRBJ2-7; 8 bases match TRBD1. Unmatched junction bases numbered 7, after V lost 2 bases and J lost 4 bases. Germline V lookup: CDR1 SQVTM, CDR2 ANQGSEA. This CDR3 contains 14 residues. The CDR3 coding sequence is TGCAGCGTTGAACCCGAGGACAGGGTATACGAGCAGTACTTC. Protein: CSVEPEDRVYEQYF.

The gene calls are TRBV6-5 and TRBJ1-2; 8 bases are shared with TRBD1. CDR3 length: 17 amino acids. Germline V gene data show CDR1 as MNHEY and CDR2 as SVGAGI. With 2 bases clipped from V and 1 base from J, the junction kept 9 bases outside the gene matches. This chain's CDR3 is CASSYLPTGVNNYGYTF. The DNA for the CDR3 is TGTGCCAGCAGTTACCTTCCGACAGGGGTAAATAACTATGGCTACACCTTC.

The chain couples TRBV5-1 to TRBJ2-3, with 15 bases matching TRBD2. Looked up from germline, CDR1 is SGHRS and CDR2 is YFSETQ. V shed 4 bases, J shed 4 bases, and the junction held 10 bases outside the gene matches. The CDR3 sequence is 18 residues long. The DNA for the CDR3 is TGCGCCAGCAGCCGTGGGACTAGCGGGAGGACTTGGGCAGATACGCAGTATTTT. Encoded protein: CASSRGTSGRTWADTQYF.

This clonotype was seen many times. The V gene is TRBV7-7, the J gene TRBJ2-7, with a tentative D call TRBD2 (5 bases). The CDR3 has 14 residues. Germline V gene data show CDR1 as SSHAT and CDR2 as FNYEAQ (reference sequence). V was shortened by 1 base and J by 7 bases, with 14 bases between the two germline ends. The CDR3 nucleotides are TGTGCCAGCAGCTTAGGGGTCGGGGAGAAGGAGCAGTACTTC. As protein: CASSLGVGEKEQYF.

The V gene is TRBV24-1, the J gene TRBJ2-3, with TRBD2 matching 9 bases. From germline, CDR1 is KGHDR and CDR2 SFDVKD. V shed 3 bases and J 6 bases; nucleotides not matched to a gene: 6. This CDR3 is built from 15 residues. The CDR3 region has the DNA TGTGCCACCAGTGATCCCGGGACTAGCTACGATACGCAGTATTTT. Its translation is CATSDPGTSYDTQYF.

The chain uses TRBV27 and TRBJ1-3; maybe TRBD1 (6 bases). The CDR3 contains 15 residues. The V gene lost 0 bases and the J gene lost 4 bases, with 10 bases spanning the gap. Germline-derived CDR1 and CDR2 are MNHEY and SMNVEV (reference sequence). CDR3 residues: CASSLSPGVGNTIYF. CDR3 DNA sequence: TGTGCCAGCAGTTTATCCCCAGGGGTGGGAAACACCATATATTTT.

This chain joins TRBV12-3 or TRBV12-4 and TRBJ1-2, with D perhaps matching TRBD1 (5 bases). The V gene lost 6 bases and the J gene lost 0 bases, with 11 bases spanning the gap. This CDR3 comprises 14 residues. As DNA, the CDR3 is TGTGCCAGCAGCCCCGACAGTTCTAACTATGGCTACACCTTC. Translation gives CASSPDSSNYGYTF.

The chain links TRBV7-8 to TRBJ2-1; D gene ambiguous. CDR3 size: 13 residues. V was clipped by 4 bases and J by 10 bases, with 14 bases between them. The germline CDR1 and CDR2 sequences are SGHVS and FQNEAQ. The CDR3 spells CASSSPGYYEQFF. CDR3 in DNA: TGTGCCAGCAGCTCCCCTGGGTATTACGAGCAGTTCTTC.